This T cell receptor (beta chain) appears in the sequencing data of a study of tumor and adjacent non-tumor tissue in lung cancer. Study in general: Some 3.9 million productive TCRbeta reads were obtained per sample on average.

The template was RNA from unsorted bulk tissue. The normal lung tissue was taken more than 3 cm from the tumor edge. Chemotherapy-naive patients with new lung cancer underwent thoracic surgery in China, August–late 2014. The CDR3 has 15 residues. V lost 3 bases and J lost 0, with 10 bases in between. TCRbeta libraries were built with three rounds of nested PCR, modified from ARM-PCR. MiXCR, applied by TCRdb to the multiplex PCR reads, yields one record per CDR3 protein. This sample has 60,000 to 90,000 distinct CDR3 sequences, with approximately 71% found just once. Worth noting for this clonotype: Since a much larger clone is just one base distant, this may be a read error.

Sequenced: distant non-tumor lung tissue. The TCR originated in a woman between 45 and 65 years old with non-small cell lung cancer. V usage is TRBV12-3 or TRBV12-4 and J usage is TRBJ2-3, with D maybe TRBD2 (6 bases). The CDR3 coding sequence is TGTGCCAGCAGTTTTGGGGACTCTAGCACAGATACGCAGTATTTT. This translates into CASSFGDSSTDTQYF.